The TCR beta chain described here comes from a study of cytomegalovirus exposure and HLA in healthy donors listed by TCRdb under 2017. Describing the broader study: In an earlier analysis of around 540 of the donors, approximately 260 Gb of sequence data and 90 million to 120 million unique TCR beta sequences from about 179 million T cells were reported. An early release covering more than 500 HLA-typed donors comprised about 320 gigabases of sequencing data and 85 million or so unique TCR sequences. Of the approximately 400 genotyped donors, more than 75% were placed in the genetic ancestry cluster associated with self-reported Caucasian donors. The study aimed to test whether cataloging public T cell receptors could reveal signatures of past pathogen exposure. Using immunosequencing, the study profiled T cell repertoires from some 670 subjects and related those repertoires to cytomegalovirus serostatus. Besides the first cohort of about 730 subjects, a separate validation cohort made up of roughly 120 different subjects was used. To predict cytomegalovirus infection status, the study brought together high-throughput TCR immunosequencing, statistical association of individual TCRs with disease status, and machine learning. In a later analysis, previously published TCR beta repertoires from 670 or so donors were re-analyzed and high-resolution HLA genotyping was added so that TCR occurrence patterns could be studied. Rather than drawing on any new phenotypic data, the later analysis identified candidate immune exposures from TCR beta sequences and the way those sequences occurred across donors. To decide whether each TCR beta V gene segment behaved as functional or pseudogenic, an earlier analysis of approximately 590 of the donors relied on high-throughput TCR beta sequencing. Donor age, sex, ethnicity and CMV serostatus were compiled alongside the repertoire data. A later genetic analysis used genome-wide SNP genotypes for about 60% of the roughly 670 donors, treating that subset as a discovery cohort. Every discovery cohort repertoire had been produced on one sequencing platform. HLA typing included class I and class II loci at four-digit resolution. Typing coverage differed by locus: A, B, C, DRB1 and DQB1 were typed in about 629-630 donors, DQA1 in approximately 520, DPA1 in some 610, and DPB1 in 472. Because of strong linkage in the cohort, four to six DR-DQ haplotypes were treated as single units for association and clustering. Across around 400 genotyped donors of the cohort, an average of about 200,000 unique TCR beta nucleotide sequences per donor were sequenced, and approximately 17% of those sequences were non-productive.

The research as a whole found: A group of highly shared sequence variants was considered likely to be a technical artifact of the sequencing pipeline. Because counts were too low, roughly 16 rarely observed V segments, including chromosome 9 orphons, were left out of the earlier analysis of 500 to 750 of the donors. In the study, approximately 150 TCR beta chains were listed as associated with cytomegalovirus. A further reported finding was that TCR beta sequences accurately predicted the HLA-A and HLA-B alleles for most subjects in the first cohort. In an earlier analysis of 450 to 750 of the donors, most TCR beta V segments appeared in productive rearrangements about 87% or about 30% of the time, broadly matching IMGT annotations. Compared with the approximately 720-donor mean, donors in an Asian-associated ancestry cluster had fewer N-insertions in productive TCRs, according to a later genetic analysis. Some IMGT-functional V segments, including TRBV6-2 and TRBV6-3, could not be told apart with the 87-base-pair reads, so those segments were excluded. Linkage disequilibrium might explain the correlated functional status among segregating V segments, but an unknown experimental factor could not be excluded. The presence/absence analyses assumed that sequencing depth was roughly uniform across donors, and that assumption may not be true. A later analysis found that most CMV-associated TCR beta chains appeared HLA-restricted, with HLA associations seemingly driven largely by CMV exposure. A later genetic analysis associated a missense DCLRE1C variant with V-gene and J-gene trimming of TCR beta chains, and an independent cohort replicated the association. A later analysis found that TCR association rates varied across HLA loci, with DRB1 alleles showing the most associated TCRs and HLA-C alleles the fewest. A later analysis found that HLA-associated TCR beta chains were more clonally expanded and had lower generation probabilities than equally common non-associated chains. In this cohort, only TCR beta chains were sequenced, and detectable features were limited by the absence of alpha or paired-chain data. According to the authors, the approach could potentially be generalized to other disease states and immunological phenotypes. In vitro tests confirmed that a few of the cytomegalovirus-associated TCR beta chains recognize cytomegalovirus antigens. Specific HLA alleles were associated with more than 15,000 TCR beta sequences at a false discovery rate of 0.05 in a later analysis. The classifier was reported to diagnose cytomegalovirus status with high specificity and sensitivity in both the original cohort and the validation cohort. In a later analysis, several top co-occurrence clusters were reported to appear linked to parvovirus B19, influenza, CMV and Epstein-Barr virus. When HLA alleles, especially DR and DQ, strongly co-occurred, TCR associations were difficult to assign to individual alleles. For the cohort, immune exposure information was limited to CMV serostatus. While some public TCRs were present in many individuals, most TCR sequences turned up only very rarely across donors. Because some donors lacked HLA typing at each locus, the association tests relied only on the typed subset.

The cohort comprised around 690 healthy bone marrow donors. All cohort members were sampled while nominally healthy, although unrecorded immune exposures were likely present. The donor was CMV seronegative and was included in the group of a few hundred seronegative cohort members. A peripheral blood sample was provided by each donor, and peripheral blood mononuclear cells were used for TCR beta sequencing. Genomic DNA was extracted from the blood cell samples with the Qiagen DNeasy Blood Extraction Kit. Libraries were prepared through the immunoSEQ multiplex PCR assay. A mixture of 60 forward primers for TCR Vbeta segments and 13 reverse primers for TCR Jbeta segments was used in the multiplex PCR. Amplification of the CDR3 region of rearranged TCR beta genes was performed with a multiplex PCR assay on genomic DNA. On the Illumina HiSeq System, the amplified TCR beta libraries were sequenced as 87-base-pair reads. The authors' analysis ran thus. A later analysis counted some 80 million unique TCR beta chains across the 650 to 700 repertoires, and roughly 11 million of these chains were shared by at least two donors. A nearest-neighbor algorithm error-corrected the raw reads and collapsed the reads into unique sequences, merging closely related sequences to remove PCR and sequencing errors. V, D and J gene segments were assigned by aligning CDR3 sequences to IMGT reference sequences. For a sequence to be retained, a match of at least six nucleotides to both a V gene segment and a J gene segment was required. Rearrangements were classified as productive when the CDR3 lacked stop codons and remained in frame with V and J, and all other rearrangements were classified as non-productive. Following IMGT convention, CDR3 was defined as the stretch from the second conserved V-encoded cysteine to the conserved J-encoded phenylalanine. In an earlier analysis of around 600 of the donors, sequences lacking an unambiguous match to a single V gene segment were excluded. In an earlier analysis of approximately 610 of the donors, V segments were called functional above 56.7% productive rearrangements and were called segregating when the between-donor standard deviation exceeded 5%. A statistical classification framework was built to diagnose cytomegalovirus status from the catalog of TCR beta chain sequences. In a later analysis, TCR nucleotide sequences were compared against IMGT/GENE-DB human TR gene sequences so that V and J genes could be assigned. Using the TCRdist pipeline, a later analysis assigned CDR3 sequences along with most-parsimonious VDJ recombination scenarios. In a later analysis, each TCR beta chain was defined by its CDR3 amino acid sequence together with its V-gene family, and reads without a unique V-gene family were excluded. As a way to deal with suspected cross-contamination and a sequencing artifact, a later analysis dropped 450 to 600 nucleotide sequences that were highly shared and had low generation probability. In a later analysis, a clonal expansion index was calculated for each public chain from normalized within-repertoire ranks of inferred template counts. In a later analysis, generation probabilities were computed with a VDJ recombination model fitted to out-of-frame rearrangements, and the resulting probabilities were checked against IGoR. In a later analysis, hypergeometric tests were used to score TCR-TCR, TCR-HLA and TCR-CMV co-occurrence, with a repertoire-size bias correction applied to TCR pairs. In a later analysis, false discovery rates were estimated by permuting HLA or CMV assignments 20 times. In a later analysis, co-occurring TCRs were grouped with DBSCAN, and TCRdist sequence similarity was added when clustering was performed within HLA-allele-positive subsets. Co-occurrence clustering excluded repertoires with fewer than 30,000 or more than 120,000 public chains, plus five with anomalous nucleotide sharing. TCRdb took over this immuneACCESS table, retaining in-frame rearrangements with V and J assigned. Such tables are incomplete; in checked studies, under half of the missing clones stem from an unresolved V gene, and the remainder is unexplained. V and J calls and clone size are copied from that table; D and trimming were computed from the DNA. The sample table includes around 76,000 clones. The ten largest clones take up about 1.5% of the sample.

As encoded in the germline V gene, CDR1 is SNHLY while CDR2 is FYNNEI. The CDR3 numbers 14 residues from cysteine through phenylalanine. The read is trimmed to its CDR3 DNA, 42 bases read in frame from base 1. V loses 5 bases, J loses 8 bases, and the germline ends lie 18 bases apart. As regards this clone: Its recognized antigen is unknown.

Sequencing was performed on PBMCs. The clonotype originates from a woman aged 60-75 years in good health and CMV-seronegative. The chain uses TRBV2 and TRBJ1-2; possibly the D gene is TRBD1, per 6 matching bases. The sequence in DNA is TGTGCCAGCAGTTCCGACAGGCCGGATAGGGGCTACACCTTC. Its coded protein is CASSSDRPDRGYTF.